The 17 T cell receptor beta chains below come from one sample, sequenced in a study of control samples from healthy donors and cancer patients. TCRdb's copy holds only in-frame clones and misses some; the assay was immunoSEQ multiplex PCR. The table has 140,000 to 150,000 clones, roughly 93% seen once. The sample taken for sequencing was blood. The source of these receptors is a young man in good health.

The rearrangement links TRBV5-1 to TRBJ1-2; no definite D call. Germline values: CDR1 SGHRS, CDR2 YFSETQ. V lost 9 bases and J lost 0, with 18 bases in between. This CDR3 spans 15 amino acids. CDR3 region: CATSRASGTNYGYTF. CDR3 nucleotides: TGCGCCACCTCCCGGGCCTCGGGAACTAACTATGGCTACACCTTC.

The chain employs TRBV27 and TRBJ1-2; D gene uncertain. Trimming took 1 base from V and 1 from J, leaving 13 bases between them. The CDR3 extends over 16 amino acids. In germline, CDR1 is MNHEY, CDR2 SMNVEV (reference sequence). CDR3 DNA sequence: TGTGCCAGCAGTTTATTGAGAGATCCTGTTAACTATGGCTACACCTTC. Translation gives CASSLLRDPVNYGYTF.

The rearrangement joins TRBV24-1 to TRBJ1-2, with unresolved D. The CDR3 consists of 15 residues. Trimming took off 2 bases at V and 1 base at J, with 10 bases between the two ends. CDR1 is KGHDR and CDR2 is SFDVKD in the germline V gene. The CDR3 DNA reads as TGTGCCACCAGTGATTCGCTCGAGATTAACTATGGCTACACCTTC. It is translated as CATSDSLEINYGYTF.

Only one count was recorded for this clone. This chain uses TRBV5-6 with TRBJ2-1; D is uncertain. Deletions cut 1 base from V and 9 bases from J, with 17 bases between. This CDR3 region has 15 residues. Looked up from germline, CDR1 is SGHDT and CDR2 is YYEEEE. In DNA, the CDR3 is TGTGCCAGCAGCTTGTTTGCCGTACGGTTCGGTGAGCAGTTCTTC. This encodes CASSLFAVRFGEQFF.

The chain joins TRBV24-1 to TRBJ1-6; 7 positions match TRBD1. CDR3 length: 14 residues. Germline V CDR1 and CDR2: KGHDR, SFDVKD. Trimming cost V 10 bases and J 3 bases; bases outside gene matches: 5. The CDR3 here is CATQDRLYNSPLHF. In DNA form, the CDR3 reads TGTGCCACTCAGGACAGGCTCTATAATTCACCCCTCCACTTT.

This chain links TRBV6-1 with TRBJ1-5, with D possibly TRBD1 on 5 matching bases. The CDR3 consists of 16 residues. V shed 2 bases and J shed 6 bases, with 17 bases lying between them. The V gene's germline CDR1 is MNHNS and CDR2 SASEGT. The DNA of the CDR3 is TGTGCCAGCAGTGAAACAGACAGTCCTTCTGCTCAGCCCCAGCATTTT. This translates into CASSETDSPSAQPQHF.

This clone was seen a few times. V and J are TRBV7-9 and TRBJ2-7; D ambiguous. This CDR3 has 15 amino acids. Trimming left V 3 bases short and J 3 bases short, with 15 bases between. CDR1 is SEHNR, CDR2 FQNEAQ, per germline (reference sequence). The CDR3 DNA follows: TGTGCCAGCAGCTTGTTTAAATCGTCGGGCTACGAGCAGTACTTC. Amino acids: CASSLFKSSGYEQYF.

The CDR3 region is CASSRGRDRTGTDTQYF. CDR3 coding DNA: TGTGCCAGCAGCCGGGGACGGGACCGGACTGGCACAGATACGCAGTATTTT. V and J are TRBV5-4 and TRBJ2-3; D could derive from TRBD1 or TRBD2 (5 bases each). V was shortened by 4 bases and J by 1 base, with 19 bases between the two germline ends. There are 17 residues in the CDR3. Germline values: CDR1 SGHNT, CDR2 YYREEE (reference sequence).

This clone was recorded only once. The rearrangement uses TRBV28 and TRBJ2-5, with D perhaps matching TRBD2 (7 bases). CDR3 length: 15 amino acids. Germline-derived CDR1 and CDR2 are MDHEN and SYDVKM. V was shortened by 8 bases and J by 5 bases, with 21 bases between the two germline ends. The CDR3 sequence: CASSGGGRGGETQYF. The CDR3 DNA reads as TGTGCCAGCTCCGGTGGCGGGAGAGGGGGTGAGACCCAGTACTTC.

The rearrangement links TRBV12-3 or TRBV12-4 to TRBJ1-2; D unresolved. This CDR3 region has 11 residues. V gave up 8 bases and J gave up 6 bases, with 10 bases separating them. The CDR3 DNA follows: TGTGCCAGCGAGGTTGGGAATGGCTACACCTTC. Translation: CASEVGNGYTF.

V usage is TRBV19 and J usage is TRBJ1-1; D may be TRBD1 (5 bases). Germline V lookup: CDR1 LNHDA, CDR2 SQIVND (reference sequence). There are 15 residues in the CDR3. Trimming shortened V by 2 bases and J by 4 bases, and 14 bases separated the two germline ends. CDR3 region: CASSIPPGGSTEAFF. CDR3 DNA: TGTGCCAGTAGTATACCCCCGGGGGGGAGCACTGAAGCTTTCTTT. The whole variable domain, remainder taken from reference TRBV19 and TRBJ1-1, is DGGITQSPKYLFRKEGQNVTLSCEQNLNHDAMYWYRQDPGQGLRLIYYSQIVNDFQKGDIAEGYSVSREKKESFPLTVTSAQKNPTAFYLCASSIPPGGSTEAFFGQGTRLTVV.

The CDR3 sequence: CASSQGITGSYEQYF. For the CDR3, the DNA is TGTGCCAGCAGCCAAGGGATTACTGGCTCCTACGAGCAGTACTTC. The V and J genes are TRBV4-2 and TRBJ2-7; the D is unclear. V lost 1 base, J lost 0 bases, and 10 bases lay in between. Germline V gene data show CDR1 as LGHNA and CDR2 as YNFKEQ. The CDR3 contains 15 residues.

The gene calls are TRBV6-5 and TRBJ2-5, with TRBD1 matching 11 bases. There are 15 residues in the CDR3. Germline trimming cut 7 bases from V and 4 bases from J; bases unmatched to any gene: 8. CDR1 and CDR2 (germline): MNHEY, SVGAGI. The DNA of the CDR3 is TGTGCCAGCAATACCGGGACAGGGGGAGCAGAGACCCAGTACTTC. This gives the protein CASNTGTGGAETQYF.

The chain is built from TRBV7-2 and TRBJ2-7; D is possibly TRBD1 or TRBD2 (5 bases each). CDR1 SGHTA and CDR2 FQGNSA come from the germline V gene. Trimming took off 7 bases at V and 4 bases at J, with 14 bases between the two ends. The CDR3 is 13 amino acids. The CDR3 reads CASTLRWGYEQYF. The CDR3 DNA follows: TGTGCCAGCACCCTTAGGTGGGGGTACGAGCAGTACTTC.

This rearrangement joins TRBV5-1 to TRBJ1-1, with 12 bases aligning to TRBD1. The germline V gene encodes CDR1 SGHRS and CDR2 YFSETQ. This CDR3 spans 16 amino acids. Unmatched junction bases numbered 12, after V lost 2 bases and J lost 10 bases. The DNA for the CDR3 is TGCGCCAGCAGCTTCAGTCCCGGGACAGGGGGCGAGGGAGCTTTCTTT. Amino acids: CASSFSPGTGGEGAFF. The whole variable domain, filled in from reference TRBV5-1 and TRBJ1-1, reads KAGVTQTPRYLIKTRGQQVTLSCSPISGHRSVSWYQQTPGQGLQFLFEYFSETQRNKGNFPGRFSGRQFSNSRSEMNVSTLELGDSALYLCASSFSPGTGGEGAFFGQGTRLTVV.

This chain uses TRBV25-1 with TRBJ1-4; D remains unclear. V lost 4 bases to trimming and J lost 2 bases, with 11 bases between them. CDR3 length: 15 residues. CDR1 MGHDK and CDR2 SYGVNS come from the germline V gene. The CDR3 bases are TGTGCCAGCAGTGCGTACCGTCGCACTAATGAAAAACTGTTTTTT. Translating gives CASSAYRRTNEKLFF.

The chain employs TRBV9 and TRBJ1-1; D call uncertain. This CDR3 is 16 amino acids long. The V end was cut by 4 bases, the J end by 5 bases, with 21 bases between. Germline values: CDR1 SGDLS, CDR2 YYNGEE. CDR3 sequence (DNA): TGTGCCAGCAGCCCCCCTAATTATTCGGGGAGGACTGAAGCTTTCTTT. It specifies CASSPPNYSGRTEAFF.